This is a list of T cell receptor beta chains from one sample in a study of blood T cells in healthy people across ages. TCRdb used MiXCR to reprocess the 5' RACE reads, holding one entry per CDR3 protein. The top ten hold about 2.9% of the sample, which has about 780,000 distinct CDR3 sequences, approximately 24% seen once. These data are also associated with another study on T cells of mothers and their children.

The sequencing input was blood. The receptors stem from a boy between 10 and 17 years old in good health. Both conserved end residues are part of each CDR3. A D gene is named only where the DNA matches it firmly. A clone size is listed for some rows: how often the clone was seen (once, few, many), or a class if it is expanded.

abundance	v_gene	d_gene	j_gene	CDR3nt	CDR3aa
NA	TRBV19	NA	TRBJ2-1	TGTGCCGCCAGCTCCTACAATGAGCAGTTCTTC	CAASSYNEQFF
NA	TRBV20-1	NA	TRBJ2-3	TGCAGTGCCTACCCCGGAAGGAGCACAGATACGCAGTATTTT	CSAYPGRSTDTQYF
few	TRBV20-1	NA	TRBJ2-2	TGCAGTGCCCCCGAGGACAGAAACACCGGGGAGCTGTTTTTT	CSAPEDRNTGELFF
NA	TRBV20-1	NA	TRBJ2-7	TGCAGTGCTAGAGATCTAGGCGTCCCCTCCTCCTACGAGCAGTACTTC	CSARDLGVPSSYEQYF
NA	TRBV10-3	NA	TRBJ2-5	TGTGCCATCAGTGAGTCGTATAAAGGGCAGGGGCCCCCGTGGGAGCAGTACTTC	CAISESYKGQGPPWEQYF
few	TRBV6-1	TRBD2	TRBJ2-2	TGTGCCATTTCCAAATTAGCGGGGCCGAACACCGGGGAGCTGTTTTTT	CAISKLAGPNTGELFF
few	TRBV2	NA	TRBJ1-1	TGTGCCAGCAGTGAAGTTGGGACCAGAAGCACTGAAGCTTTCTTT	CASSEVGTRSTEAFF
NA	TRBV15	TRBD1	TRBJ2-1	TGTGCCACCAGCAGAGTCGGGACAGGGAGGTACAATGAGCAGTTCTTC	CATSRVGTGRYNEQFF
few	TRBV5-1	TRBD1	TRBJ2-5	TGCGCCAGCACCAAAGTGCCAGGGGGTGGGGAGACCCAGTACTTC	CASTKVPGGGETQYF
few	TRBV6-1	NA	TRBJ1-5	TGTGCCAGCAGTGAAGGGCGGCCTAGGAATTTT	CASSEGRPRNF
NA	TRBV30	TRBD1	TRBJ1-2	TGTGCCTGGAGTCAAAATACAGGGGCGGCCATCTATGGCTACACCTTC	CAWSQNTGAAIYGYTF
NA	TRBV20-1	TRBD2	TRBJ2-7	TGCAGTGCTAGATTGGGGAGGGCAAACGAGCAGTACTTC	CSARLGRANEQYF
NA	TRBV5-1	TRBD2	TRBJ2-5	TGCGCCAGCAGCCGCAGCACTAGCGATCAAGAGACCCAGTACTTC	CASSRSTSDQETQYF
NA	TRBV2	NA	TRBJ2-2	TGTGCCAGCAGTGACGGTCAGGCGTACACCGGGGAGCTGTTTTTT	CASSDGQAYTGELFF
many	TRBV11-2	TRBD1	TRBJ2-7	TGTGCCAGCAGCTCCGGACAGGGTGTAGCCTACGAGCAGTACTTC	CASSSGQGVAYEQYF
NA	TRBV5-1	TRBD1	TRBJ2-1	TGCGCCAGCAGCTCTCAGGGGGACCCCTACAATGAGCAGTTCTTC	CASSSQGDPYNEQFF
NA	TRBV7-2	TRBD1	TRBJ1-5	TGTGCCAGCAGCTTAGTGGACAGGGGGGCTCAGCCCCAGCATTTT	CASSLVDRGAQPQHF
NA	TRBV7-8	NA	TRBJ2-7	TGTGCCAGCAGCTTAGCTAGGGTACGGAACAACGAGCAGTACTTC	CASSLARVRNNEQYF
NA	TRBV24-1	NA	TRBJ2-1	TGTGCCACCAGTGATTCCCTGGGTAGCGGCAATGAGCAGTTCTTC	CATSDSLGSGNEQFF
NA	TRBV7-2	NA	TRBJ1-2	TGTGCCAGCAGCTTACGGCGTACGGTCCCCCCGTACTATGGCTACACCTTC	CASSLRRTVPPYYGYTF
NA	TRBV9	NA	TRBJ2-5	TGTGCCAGCAGCGTAGTCAGTGGGGGTGACCAAGAGACCCAGTACTTC	CASSVVSGGDQETQYF
few	TRBV12-3/TRBV12-4	NA	TRBJ2-6	TGTGCCAGCAGTTTCGCGAGCTCTGGGGCCAACGTCCTGACTTTC	CASSFASSGANVLTF
NA	TRBV27	TRBD1	TRBJ2-7	TGTGCCAGCAGTTCTCCGGACAGGGGGAAAGGCTACGAGCAGTACTTC	CASSSPDRGKGYEQYF
NA	TRBV6-5	TRBD1	TRBJ1-2	TGTGCCAGCAGTTATCGCTTACAGGGGGATGCCGGTAACTATGGTTACACCTTC	CASSYRLQGDAGNYGYTF
NA	TRBV7-9	NA	TRBJ1-2	TGTGCCAGCAGCTTAGTAGTGGACCCCTATGGCTACACCTTC	CASSLVVDPYGYTF
few	TRBV15	TRBD2	TRBJ2-1	TGTGCCACCAGCAGAGCTTGGGACTATCTCGGCAATGAGCAGTTCTTC	CATSRAWDYLGNEQFF
few	TRBV5-1	TRBD1	TRBJ2-5	TGCGCCAGCAGCTTACTCCCCGGGACAGGGAAGGAGACCCAGTACTTC	CASSLLPGTGKETQYF
NA	TRBV2	NA	TRBJ2-4	TGTGCCAGCAGTGTTACAGGATCCCAAAACATTCAGTACTTC	CASSVTGSQNIQYF
few	TRBV20-1	NA	TRBJ2-3	TGCAGTGCCCCCGTCGACAGCGGCGCAGATACGCAGTATTTT	CSAPVDSGADTQYF
NA	TRBV5-1	NA	TRBJ1-1	TGCGCCAGCAGACCCCAGCGGGGCGGAAGCACTGAAGCTTTCTTT	CASRPQRGGSTEAFF
few	TRBV3-1	NA	TRBJ2-5	TGTGCCAGCAGCCAAGGATCGGAAAGCTGGGAGACCCAGTACTTC	CASSQGSESWETQYF
few	TRBV29-1	TRBD2	TRBJ2-5	TGCAGCGTTAAAGCGGGGGGTGGAGAGACCCAGTACTTC	CSVKAGGGETQYF
NA	TRBV20-1	TRBD2	TRBJ2-7	TGCAGTGCTACCGACCCAACTAGCGGGGGGATCTACGAGCAGTACTTC	CSATDPTSGGIYEQYF
NA	TRBV19	NA	TRBJ1-4	TGTGCCAGTGGGGCGTTTTTGGATGAAAAACTGTTTTTT	CASGAFLDEKLFF
few	TRBV25-1	NA	TRBJ2-3	TGTGCCAGCAGGGACTTTGGAGATACGCAGTATTTT	CASRDFGDTQYF
NA	TRBV20-1	TRBD2	TRBJ2-7	TGCAGTGCTTCCCCAGGGACTAGCCGACACGAGCAGTACTTC	CSASPGTSRHEQYF
NA	TRBV12-3/TRBV12-4	NA	TRBJ1-2	TGTGCCAGCAGCCCTTCCCGCAGGGCCCATGGCTACACCTTC	CASSPSRRAHGYTF
few	TRBV27	NA	TRBJ2-7	TGTGCCAGCAGTTCCTCCAGGAGGGGGGAGCAGTACTTC	CASSSSRRGEQYF
NA	TRBV7-8	NA	TRBJ1-3	TGTGCCAGCAGGGCCCAGGGACTTTCAAGTGGAAACACCATATATTTT	CASRAQGLSSGNTIYF
few	TRBV10-3	TRBD1	TRBJ1-2	TGTGCCAGCCAGAATGTGCAGGGGGCTGGGGACTATGGCTACACCTTC	CASQNVQGAGDYGYTF
few	TRBV12-3/TRBV12-4	NA	TRBJ2-7	TGTGCCAGCAGTTTGGCACCTTTGGGCGAGCAGTACTTC	CASSLAPLGEQYF
NA	TRBV7-9	TRBD1	TRBJ2-3	TGTGCCAGCAGCCCACCCCTAACCGGGACAGGGATTAATACGCAGTATTTT	CASSPPLTGTGINTQYF
NA	TRBV20-1	TRBD2	TRBJ2-3	TGCAGTGCAATAGCGGGGGGGAGCACAGATACGCAGTATTTT	CSAIAGGSTDTQYF
few	TRBV7-2	NA	TRBJ1-1	TGTGCCAGCAGCTTTGGCGGGTTTGCAGCTTTCTTT	CASSFGGFAAFF
NA	TRBV29-1	NA	TRBJ2-2	TGCAGCGTTGAAGAAGGACGACCCCATATCGGGGAGCTGTTTTTT	CSVEEGRPHIGELFF
many	TRBV12-3/TRBV12-4	NA	TRBJ1-2	TGTGCCAGCAGTTTAGAGGCGAGGGGCTATGGCTACACCTTC	CASSLEARGYGYTF
NA	TRBV28	TRBD2	TRBJ2-1	TGTGCCAGCAGTTTATCGGCGGGGGGACGCTCCTACAATGAGCAGTTCTTC	CASSLSAGGRSYNEQFF
few	TRBV7-2	NA	TRBJ1-6	TGTGCCAGCAGCTTAGGGGCAGGGGAGGTTTCACCCCCCCACTTT	CASSLGAGEVSPPHF
NA	TRBV5-1	TRBD1	TRBJ2-5	TGCGCCAGCAGCCCTCCTGGGCACAGGGGGATCGAGACCCAGTACTTC	CASSPPGHRGIETQYF
NA	TRBV5-1	NA	TRBJ2-5	TGCGCCAGCAAAGAAGGGGGGATGTACCAAGAGACCCAGTACTTC	CASKEGGMYQETQYF